Presented here are 17 T cell receptor beta chains from one specimen sequenced in a study of blood T cell repertoires in COVID-19. Data came from immunoSEQ multiplex PCR; TCRdb stores just in-frame clones and leaves some out. The table has around 25,000 clones, around 87% seen once. The sample consisted of peripheral blood. All receptors come from a man aged 65-85 years with acute or convalescent COVID-19.

Note on this clone: Other DNA sequences within the sample encode an identical CDR3. The chain combines TRBV5-1 with TRBJ2-7; 12 bases line up with TRBD2. Per germline, CDR1 SGHRS and CDR2 YFSETQ. The CDR3 covers 14 residues. The J segment lost 10 bases and the V segment lost 2 bases, leaving 7 bases of the junction unmatched. The chain's CDR3 is CASSLGLAGPNQYF. CDR3 nucleotide sequence: TGCGCCAGCAGCTTAGGACTAGCGGGACCGAATCAGTACTTC.

The chain employs TRBV6-6 and TRBJ2-1, with 7 bases that match TRBD1. This CDR3 contains 16 residues. The ends lost 0 bases at V and 3 bases at J; junction bases unmatched: 5. Germline V CDR1 and CDR2: MNHNY, SVGAGI (reference sequence). The CDR3 sequence: CASSYSTGIIYNEQFF. The CDR3 DNA reads as TGTGCCAGCAGTTACTCGACAGGGATAATCTACAATGAGCAGTTCTTC.

This sequence joins TRBV10-3 and TRBJ2-7; 9 positions agree with TRBD2. Per germline, CDR1 ENHRY and CDR2 SYGVKD. This CDR3 contains 17 residues. V was pared by 4 bases and J by 0 bases, with 10 bases of the junction left unmatched. CDR3 residues: CAISVGGASGNSYEQYF. The DNA for the CDR3 is TGTGCCATCAGTGTTGGGGGGGCTAGCGGGAACTCCTACGAGCAGTACTTC.

The chain links TRBV7-2 to TRBJ1-2, with D uncertain. This CDR3 region has 15 residues. V lost 1 base and J lost 2, with 11 bases in between. Germline values: CDR1 SGHTA, CDR2 FQGNSA. The CDR3 nucleotides read TGTGCCAGCAGCTTAGGGGCAGACCGCAACTATGGCTACACCTTC. Encoded protein: CASSLGADRNYGYTF.

V and J are TRBV19 and TRBJ2-5, with 14 bases aligning to TRBD2. Losses at the gene ends were 5 bases for V and 0 bases for J; bases not matched to a gene: 11. This CDR3 spans 19 amino acids. CDR1 and CDR2 from the germline V gene are LNHDA and SQIVND (reference sequence). DNA of the CDR3: TGTGCCAGTAGTCGGCGACTAGCGGGAGGGAGAGGGCACCAAGAGACCCAGTACTTC. Amino acids: CASSRRLAGGRGHQETQYF. Together with reference TRBV19 and TRBJ2-5, the CDR3 gives the full variable domain: DGGITQSPKYLFRKEGQNVTLSCEQNLNHDAMYWYRQDPGQGLRLIYYSQIVNDFQKGDIAEGYSVSREKKESFPLTVTSAQKNPTAFYLCASSRRLAGGRGHQETQYFGPGTRLLVL.

The chain carries TRBV18 and TRBJ1-4; possible D gene TRBD1, 5 bases. Germline CDR1 KGHSH, CDR2 LQKENI. Trimming stripped 2 bases from V and 5 bases from J, with 9 bases between. The CDR3 loop spans 14 amino acids. The CDR3 DNA sequence: TGTGCCAGCTCACCAAGGGGTTGGAATGAAAAACTGTTTTTT. Its protein is CASSPRGWNEKLFF.

This clone was seen once. The rearrangement joins TRBV18 to TRBJ1-5; 12 positions agree with TRBD1. The CDR3 sequence is 15 residues long. The J segment lost 6 bases and the V segment lost 6 bases, leaving 6 bases of the junction unmatched. CDR1 and CDR2 (germline): KGHSH, LQKENI. This CDR3 is CASSPGTGGLQPQHF. The CDR3 DNA reads as TGTGCCAGCTCGCCAGGGACAGGGGGCCTTCAGCCCCAGCATTTT.

The V call is TRBV11-2, the J call TRBJ2-7; D is possibly TRBD2 (6 bases). Germline CDR1 SGHAT, CDR2 FQNNGV. The V gene lost 5 bases and the J gene lost 3 bases, with 23 bases spanning the gap. The CDR3 is made up of 17 amino acids. CDR3 coding DNA: TGTGCCAGCAGCCCACCTCCGGGACTCATAATATTCTACGAGCAGTACTTC. This encodes CASSPPPGLIIFYEQYF. Looking up the rest from reference TRBV11-2 and TRBJ2-7 gives the full variable domain: EAGVAQSPRYKIIEKRQSVAFWCNPISGHATLYWYQQILGQGPKLLIQFQNNGVVDDSQLPKDRFSAERLKGVDSTLKIQPAKLEDSAVYLCASSPPPGLIIFYEQYFGPGTRLTVT.

The chain joins TRBV18 to TRBJ1-3; D remains unclear. CDR3 size: 13 residues. V was cut by 3 bases and J by 4 bases, with 7 bases left in between. Germline assignment: CDR1 KGHSH and CDR2 LQKENI. CDR3 sequence: CASSPPQGNTIYF. The CDR3 bases are TGTGCCAGCTCACCTCCACAGGGAAACACCATATATTTT.

The gene calls are TRBV4-2 and TRBJ2-7; TRBD1 matches 9 bases. V lost 0 bases and J lost 3; bases outside the gene matches: 0. The germline CDR1 and CDR2 sequences are LGHNA and YNFKEQ. This CDR3 comprises 14 residues. CDR3: CASSQEDRGYEQYF. In DNA form, the CDR3 reads TGTGCCAGCAGCCAAGAGGACAGGGGCTACGAGCAGTACTTC.

The V gene is TRBV18, the J gene TRBJ2-1, with 7 nucleotides matching TRBD2. The V and J ends lost 6 bases and 8 bases, in that order; junction bases with no gene match: 7. The V gene's germline CDR1 is KGHSH and CDR2 LQKENI. This CDR3 region has 13 residues. The CDR3 region has the DNA TGTGCCAGCTCCGCTGGCGGGAGCGATGAGCAGTTCTTC. Translation: CASSAGGSDEQFF.

This chain's CDR3 is CASSPSGPSYNEQFF. DNA of the CDR3: TGTGCCAGCAGCCCTAGCGGCCCCTCCTACAATGAGCAGTTCTTC. This chain joins TRBV3-1 (or the pseudogene TRBV3-2) and TRBJ2-1; 7 nucleotides align to TRBD2. The trim removed 4 bases at V and 0 bases at J, leaving 3 bases unmatched. The CDR3 length is 15 residues. Germline CDR1 reads LGHDT; CDR2 reads YNNKEL (reference sequence).

The chain is built from TRBV5-1 and TRBJ1-3; 9 bases fit TRBD1. V lost 2 bases and J lost 4; bases outside the gene matches: 1. From germline, CDR1 is SGHRS and CDR2 YFSETQ. This CDR3 region has 14 residues. CDR3 loop: CASSFGTGGNTIYF. The CDR3 nucleotides are TGCGCCAGCAGCTTCGGGACAGGGGGAAACACCATATATTTT.

This chain links TRBV7-3 with TRBJ2-3; TRBD2 agrees at 8 bases. This CDR3 has 15 amino acids. The J segment lost 0 bases and the V segment lost 5 bases, leaving 4 bases of the junction unmatched. CDR1 is SGHTA, CDR2 FQGTGA, per germline. The CDR3 DNA follows: TGTGCCAGCAGCCCAACTAGCGGAAGCACAGATACGCAGTATTTT. This translates into CASSPTSGSTDTQYF. The full variable domain, completed using reference TRBV7-3 and TRBJ2-3, is GAGVSQTPSNKVTEKGKYVELRCDPISGHTALYWYRQSLGQGPEFLIYFQGTGAADDSGLPNDRFFAVRPEGSVSTLKIQRTERGDSAVYLCASSPTSGSTDTQYFGPGTRLTVL.

The chain employs TRBV5-1 and TRBJ2-5, with a weak D call TRBD2 (6 bases). The CDR3 has 13 residues. The V end was cut by 2 bases, the J end by 5 bases, with 10 bases between. Germline assignment: CDR1 SGHRS and CDR2 YFSETQ. CDR3 DNA: TGCGCCAGCAGCTTTCCGGGGAGGGAGACCCAGTACTTC. Amino acid sequence: CASSFPGRETQYF.

The chain couples TRBV9 to TRBJ2-5, with D perhaps TRBD2 (5 bases). V dropped 2 bases and J dropped 2 bases, with 13 bases sitting between them. Germline CDR1 is SGDLS and CDR2 is YYNGEE. The CDR3 spans 15 residues. CDR3 DNA: TGTGCCAGCAGCGTGAGCGGCTTGATACAAGAGACCCAGTACTTC. Translating it yields CASSVSGLIQETQYF.

The chain is built from TRBV29-1 and TRBJ2-1; TRBD2 matches 13 bases. CDR1 is SQVTM and CDR2 is ANQGSEA in the germline V gene. The CDR3 is made up of 14 amino acids. Trimming took 7 bases from V and 8 from J; bases not matched to a gene: 8. In DNA form, the CDR3 reads TGCAGCGCCTTACTAGCGGGAGGGGTAGATGAGCAGTTCTTC. This codes for CSALLAGGVDEQFF.